This T cell receptor beta chain was sequenced during a study of metastatic and nonmetastatic thyroid tumors. Study details: Repertoire comparisons spanned blood and tumor or nodule tissue from malignant and benign thyroid patients.

As for this clone: Its target is unknown.

Treatment of any kind had been given to no patient before thyroid surgery. Germline V gene sequence: CDR1 SGHNT, CDR2 YYREEE (reference sequence). V gave up 1 base and J gave up 3 bases, with 19 bases separating them. This CDR3 comprises 17 residues. The study, taken as a whole, reports: As reported, TCR beta diversity in blood and tumor was significantly higher in malignant thyroid tumors than in benign nodules.

Original methodology: Building a distant-metastasis classifier for papillary thyroid cancer drew on CDR3 differences across clinicopathological groups. TCRdb used MiXCR to call clones anew from the PCR reads. The V and J calls follow TCRdb's processing rather than the paper's. The table has 6,600 or so clones, 27% seen once. The rearrangement links TRBV5-4 to TRBJ1-2, with D possibly matching TRBD1 (6 bases). Material for sequencing was adjacent normal tissue. This clonotype was sampled from a male donor with papillary thyroid cancer or a benign thyroid nodule (not recorded which). Some clones in this sample may be carry-over from other donors' samples. The CDR3 region is CASSLWGAGGLDYGYTF. The CDR3 bases are TGTGCCAGCAGCTTGTGGGGCGCGGGGGGGCTCGACTATGGCTACACCTTC.